The clone carrying this TCR beta chain was seen ten or more times. Unique molecular identifier tags were affixed to discrete cDNA molecules. MiXCR, run by TCRdb on the 5' RACE reads, gives a single entry per CDR3 protein. The profile shows about 67,000 distinct CDR3 sequences, roughly 11% of them singletons. This entry belongs to a study of early T cells in non-severe SARS-CoV-2 infection. This CDR3 is 13 amino acids long. The V and J ends lost 0 bases and 8 bases respectively, with 11 bases between them. Germline V gives CDR1 DFQATT, CDR2 SNEGSKA (reference sequence). The V call is TRBV20-1, the J call TRBJ2-1, with a weak D call TRBD1 (7 bases). The receptor was derived from an adult who was a healthcare worker with PCR-confirmed SARS-CoV-2 infection or an uninfected control (not recorded which). The sample comprised whole blood. The CDR3 spells CSARDRGRHEQFF. CDR3 DNA: TGCAGTGCTAGAGACAGGGGGAGGCATGAGCAGTTCTTC.